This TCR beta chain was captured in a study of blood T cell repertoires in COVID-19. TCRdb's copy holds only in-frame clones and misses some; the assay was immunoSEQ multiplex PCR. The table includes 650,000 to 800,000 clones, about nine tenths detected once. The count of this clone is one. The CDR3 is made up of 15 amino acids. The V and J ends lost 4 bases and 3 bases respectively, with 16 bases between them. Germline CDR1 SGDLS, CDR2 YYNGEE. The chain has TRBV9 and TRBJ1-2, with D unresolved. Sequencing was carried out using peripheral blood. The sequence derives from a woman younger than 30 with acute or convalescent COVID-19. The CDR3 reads CASSPRHGRDYGYTF. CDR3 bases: TGTGCCAGCAGCCCCCGACATGGGCGAGACTATGGCTACACCTTC.